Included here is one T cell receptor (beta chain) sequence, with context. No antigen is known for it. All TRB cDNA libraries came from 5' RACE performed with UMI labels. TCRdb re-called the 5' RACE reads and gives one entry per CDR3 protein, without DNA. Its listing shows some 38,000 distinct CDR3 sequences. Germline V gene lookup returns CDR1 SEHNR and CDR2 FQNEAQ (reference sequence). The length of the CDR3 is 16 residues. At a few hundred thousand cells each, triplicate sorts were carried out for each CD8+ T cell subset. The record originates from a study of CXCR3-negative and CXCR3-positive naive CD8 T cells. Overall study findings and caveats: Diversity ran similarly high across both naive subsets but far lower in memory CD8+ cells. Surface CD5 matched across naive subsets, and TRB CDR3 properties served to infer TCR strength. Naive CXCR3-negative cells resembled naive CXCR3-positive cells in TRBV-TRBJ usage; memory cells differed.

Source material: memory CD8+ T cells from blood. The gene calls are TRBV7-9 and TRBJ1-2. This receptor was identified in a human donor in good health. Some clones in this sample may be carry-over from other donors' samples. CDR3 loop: CASSFSTTETNYGYTF.